The 28 T cell receptor beta chains presented below share a single source sample, sequenced in a study of cytomegalovirus exposure and HLA in healthy donors. Primers for the PCR totalled 60 Vbeta and 13 Jbeta. TCRdb keeps only in-frame clones here, not all; method: immunoSEQ multiplex PCR. Among some 110,000 clones, about 10% were seen once, and the ten largest hold 3%. The sequenced sample was PBMCs. Source of these receptors: a man between 25 and 39 years old in good health and CMV-seronegative.

This chain joins TRBV7-2 and TRBJ2-3; TRBD2 matches 7 bases. Per germline, CDR1 SGHTA and CDR2 FQGNSA. The CDR3 sequence is 14 residues long. V lost 1 base to trimming and J lost 6 bases; unmatched junction nucleotides: 4. CDR3 nucleotides: TGTGCCAGCAGCTTAGTAGCGGGTACGGATACGCAGTATTTT. Translating it yields CASSLVAGTDTQYF.

There are a few counts of this clone. V gene TRBV14 combines with J gene TRBJ2-1, with D hard to call. V lost 6 bases to trimming and J lost 8 bases, with 8 bases between them. Germline V gene lookup returns CDR1 SGHDN and CDR2 FVKESK. The CDR3 covers 11 residues. CDR3 loop: CASSRGDEQFF. The CDR3 DNA follows: TGTGCCAGCAGTCGAGGCGATGAGCAGTTCTTC.

This clone has just a few counts. The CDR3 spells CASSPQGYQETQYF. The CDR3 DNA reads TGTGCCAGCAGCCCCCAGGGGTACCAAGAGACCCAGTACTTC. The gene calls are TRBV9 and TRBJ2-5; the D gene is possibly TRBD1 (6 bases). The germline V gene has CDR1 SGDLS and CDR2 YYNGEE. The V end was cut by 4 bases, the J end by 0 bases, with 10 bases between. This CDR3 comprises 14 residues.

This clone was counted only a few times. The rearrangement links TRBV7-6 to TRBJ1-5; possible D gene TRBD1, 6 bases. CDR3 length: 14 amino acids. Germline CDR1 and CDR2: SGHVS and FNYEAQ. Trimming removed 5 bases from V and 9 bases from J, with 17 bases in between. Here the CDR3 reads CASSERQVSGPQHF. The CDR3 coding sequence is TGTGCCAGCAGCGAAAGACAGGTCTCAGGGCCCCAGCATTTT.

This clone has just a few counts. The chain has TRBV23-1 and TRBJ2-7; TRBD2 matches at 12 bases. TRBV23-1 is marked as an open reading frame, function uncertain. This CDR3 spans 16 amino acids. The V and J ends lost 3 bases and 5 bases, in that order; junction bases with no gene match: 8. This chain's CDR3 is CASSHPTSGSINEQYF. CDR3 coding DNA: TGCGCCAGCAGTCACCCGACTAGCGGGAGTATCAACGAGCAGTACTTC.

This clone was seen only a few times. The chain links TRBV4-1 to TRBJ2-1, with 8 positions matching TRBD2. The V gene end was trimmed by 10 bases and the J gene end by 15 bases; junction bases not matched to a gene: 11. There are 11 residues in the CDR3. Germline assignment: CDR1 MGHRA and CDR2 YSYEKL. The CDR3 region is CATYSGLVLFF. Written as DNA, the CDR3 is TGCGCCACCTACTCGGGACTAGTCCTGTTCTTC.

A few counts support this clone. V is TRBV2 and J is TRBJ2-1; 8 bases fit TRBD2. Germline CDR1 SNHLY, CDR2 FYNNEI. The CDR3 is 15 residues long. The V gene end was trimmed by 8 bases and the J gene end by 7 bases; junction bases not matched to a gene: 13. This CDR3 reads CASLVGSGRDNEQFF. CDR3 in DNA: TGTGCCAGCTTGGTGGGGAGCGGGAGAGATAATGAGCAGTTCTTC.

In its sample, this clone was seen a few times. The rearrangement links TRBV2 to TRBJ1-2, with D hard to call. The ends were cut back, 10 bases at V and 3 bases at J, with 18 bases in the middle. The CDR3 runs 14 residues. Germline loops: CDR1 SNHLY, CDR2 FYNNEI. DNA for the CDR3: TGTGCCACTCCGAGAGGAGGGCTCGACTATGGCTACACCTTC. This sequence encodes CATPRGGLDYGYTF. Filled out from reference TRBV2 and TRBJ1-2, the complete variable domain reads EPEVTQTPSHQVTQMGQEVILRCVPISNHLYFYWYRQILGQKVEFLVSFYNNEISEKSEIFDDQFSVERPDGSNFTLKIRSTKLEDSAMYFCATPRGGLDYGYTFGSGTRLTVV.

The chain employs TRBV27 and TRBJ2-7; 10 bases map to TRBD2. With V trimmed by 7 bases and J by 3 bases, 18 bases remained unmatched. This CDR3 contains 18 residues. Germline V gene data show CDR1 as MNHEY and CDR2 as SMNVEV (reference sequence). CDR3 nucleotide sequence: TGTGCCAGCACCTTTTCTAGCGGGAGTTTACAACGGCTCTACGAGCAGTACTTC. This codes for CASTFSSGSLQRLYEQYF.

This sequence joins TRBV27 and TRBJ2-5, with 7 bases fitting TRBD2. The closer fit of TRBJ2-7 to the DNA end suggests the J call may be wrong. The V gene's germline CDR1 is MNHEY and CDR2 SMNVEV (reference sequence). The CDR3 is 15 residues long. In nucleotides, the CDR3 is TGTGCCAGCAGTTTTACGGCGGGAGTTTCCTACGAGCAGTACTTC. Translating it yields CASSFTAGVSYEQYF.

This clone was seen a handful of times. This chain uses TRBV7-8 with TRBJ1-4; TRBD1 is a possible D gene (5 bases). CDR3 length: 15 amino acids. Looked up from germline, CDR1 is SGHVS and CDR2 is FQNEAQ. The germline V and J ends were trimmed by 5 bases and 0 bases, with 10 bases remaining between them. The CDR3 nucleotides are TGTGCCAGCAGCCCACAGGAGACAACTAATGAAAAACTGTTTTTT. It yields the protein CASSPQETTNEKLFF.

As DNA, the CDR3 is TGTGCCAGCAGTTACACCCGACAGGAGACTTATTCACCCCTCCACTTT. Its protein is CASSYTRQETYSPLHF. The V call is TRBV6-5, the J call TRBJ1-6, with a tentative D call TRBD1 (6 bases). V dropped 2 bases and J dropped 8 bases, with 16 bases sitting between them. There are 16 residues in the CDR3. Germline V gene sequence: CDR1 MNHEY, CDR2 SVGAGI.

CDR3 in DNA: TGTGCCAGCAGTACGGGACAGCTGTTCTCTGGAAACACCATATATTTT. Translated, it gives CASSTGQLFSGNTIYF. The genes are TRBV7-9 and TRBJ1-3; 7 bases map to TRBD1. J gave up 0 bases and V 6 bases, and 8 bases lay outside the gene matches. CDR1 and CDR2 from the germline V gene are SEHNR and FQNEAQ (reference sequence). The CDR3 loop spans 16 amino acids.

This clone was seen only a few times. This rearrangement joins TRBV28 to TRBJ2-7; TRBD1 matches 10 bases. Germline V gene lookup returns CDR1 MDHEN and CDR2 SYDVKM. Trimming removed 5 bases from V and 2 bases from J; junction bases left unmatched: 9. The CDR3 sequence is 16 residues long. CDR3 in DNA: TGTGCCAGCAGTCCAACTGACAGGGGGCTGGCCTACGAGCAGTACTTC. Protein: CASSPTDRGLAYEQYF.

The gene calls are TRBV11-2 and TRBJ2-1; 7 positions agree with TRBD2. The CDR3 is 15 residues long. The V gene end was trimmed by 2 bases and the J gene end by 6 bases; junction bases not matched to a gene: 7. Germline V gene lookup returns CDR1 SGHAT and CDR2 FQNNGV. The CDR3 DNA sequence: TGTGCCAGCAGCTTACTGGCGGGAGAAAGCAATGAGCAGTTCTTC. It yields the protein CASSLLAGESNEQFF.

The V call is TRBV9, the J call TRBJ2-1; TRBD2 matches at 7 bases. V was pared by 0 bases and J by 7 bases, with 7 bases of the junction left unmatched. The CDR3 length is 15 residues. Germline assignment: CDR1 SGDLS and CDR2 YYNGEE. The CDR3 protein is CASSVVGGFGNEQFF. CDR3 in DNA: TGTGCCAGCAGCGTAGTGGGAGGGTTCGGGAATGAGCAGTTCTTC. Combining the CDR3 with reference TRBV9 and TRBJ2-1 gives the whole variable domain DSGVTQTPKHLITATGQRVTLRCSPRSGDLSVYWYQQSLDQGLQFLIQYYNGEERAKGNILERFSAQQFPDLHSELNLSSLELGDSALYFCASSVVGGFGNEQFFGPGTRLTVL.

The sample holds a few counts of this clone. J is TRBJ2-1 and V is TRBV7-9, with 7 bases matching TRBD1. Losses at the gene ends were 1 base for V and 8 bases for J; bases not matched to a gene: 5. The CDR3 consists of 14 residues. The germline CDR1 and CDR2 sequences are SEHNR and FQNEAQ (reference sequence). The CDR3 here is CASSLEGAQDEQFF. The CDR3 nucleotides read TGTGCCAGCAGCTTAGAGGGGGCGCAGGATGAGCAGTTCTTC.

This clone was observed a handful of times. The CDR3: CASSIYWGVETQYF. CDR3 nucleotide sequence: TGTGCCAGTAGTATATATTGGGGCGTAGAGACCCAGTACTTC. The chain links TRBV19 to TRBJ2-5; D possibly corresponds to TRBD1 (5 bases). V lost 2 bases and J lost 4, with 11 bases in between. The germline V gene has CDR1 LNHDA and CDR2 SQIVND (reference sequence). This CDR3 has 14 residues.

This clone was counted only a few times. A junction end diverges from the germline sequence, so it may reflect a read error. The chain combines TRBV2 with TRBJ1-5; a possible D gene is TRBD1 (6 bases). CDR3 length: 14 amino acids. Germline CDR1 reads SNHLY; CDR2 reads FYNNEI. CDR3 sequence (DNA): TGTGCCAGCAGTGATCGGCAGGGGAATCGGCCCCAGCATTTT. Residues: CASSDRQGNRPQHF.

The chain uses TRBV18 and TRBJ2-3, with 12 bases aligning to TRBD1. Germline CDR1 reads KGHSH; CDR2 reads LQKENI. Unmatched junction bases numbered 2, after V lost 6 bases and J lost 1 base. This CDR3 has 15 amino acids. The CDR3 is CASSGQGAGTDTQYF. In DNA form, the CDR3 reads TGTGCCAGCTCGGGACAGGGGGCTGGCACAGATACGCAGTATTTT.

A word on this clone: In the same sample, other DNA sequences code for this CDR3. V is TRBV5-1 and J is TRBJ2-7, with D uncertain. The CDR3 consists of 11 residues. Germline V gene sequence: CDR1 SGHRS, CDR2 YFSETQ. The germline V and J ends were trimmed by 0 bases and 7 bases, with 5 bases remaining between them. The DNA for the CDR3 is TGCGCCAGCAGCTTGGCGGGTGAGCAGTACTTC. This encodes CASSLAGEQYF.

The chain links TRBV5-6 to TRBJ2-2; D is possibly TRBD1 (5 bases). The germline V and J ends were trimmed by 4 bases and 8 bases, with 9 bases remaining between them. Germline V lookup: CDR1 SGHDT, CDR2 YYEEEE. The CDR3 totals 12 residues. The DNA for the CDR3 is TGTGCCAGCAGCGTTTACAGGGGGGAGCTGTTTTTT. Its translation is CASSVYRGELFF.

This clone has a handful of counts. The sample contains more than one DNA sequence encoding this CDR3. V is TRBV6-1 and J is TRBJ2-7; TRBD1 might be the D (5 bases). Trimming pared 8 bases from V and 2 bases from J, leaving 13 bases between. CDR1 is MNHNS and CDR2 is SASEGT in the germline V gene. The CDR3 runs 13 residues. As DNA, the CDR3 is TGTGCCAGCGGACACGGAAGGGCCTACGAGCAGTACTTC. Its protein is CASGHGRAYEQYF.

The chain carries TRBV11-2 and TRBJ1-1, with D tentatively TRBD1 (5 bases). The V gene lost 3 bases and the J gene lost 5 bases, with 10 bases spanning the gap. This CDR3 region has 13 residues. The germline CDR1 and CDR2 sequences are SGHAT and FQNNGV. The CDR3 here is CASSFQGGTEAFF. As DNA, the CDR3 is TGTGCCAGCAGCTTTCAGGGAGGGACTGAAGCTTTCTTT.

CDR3 sequence: CASGSGRGSTGNTIYF. In nucleotides, the CDR3 is TGTGCCAGTGGTAGTGGCAGGGGATCAACTGGAAACACCATATATTTT. V is TRBV19 and J is TRBJ1-3, with D perhaps TRBD1 (6 bases). The CDR3 consists of 16 residues. Between the trimmed V and J ends, which lost 8 bases and 2 bases, there was a span of 19 bases. Germline V gene data show CDR1 as LNHDA and CDR2 as SQIVND (reference sequence).

The chain has TRBV30 and TRBJ1-1; D perhaps matches TRBD1 (5 bases). CDR1 and CDR2 (germline): GTSNPN, SVGIG (reference sequence). This CDR3 spans 15 amino acids. V shed 4 bases and J shed 10 bases, with 25 bases lying between them. DNA for the CDR3: TGTGCCTGGATCTGGGGAGGCGGCGGGGGTGGGCGAGCTTTCTTT. Its translation is CAWIWGGGGGGRAFF.

The rearrangement joins TRBV19 to TRBJ2-7, with TRBD1 identical over 9 bases. The CDR3 sequence is 14 residues long. CDR1 and CDR2 (germline): LNHDA, SQIVND (reference sequence). J lost 5 bases, V lost 5 bases, and 7 bases had no gene match. The CDR3 protein is CASSLQGAQNEQYF. CDR3 DNA: TGTGCCAGTAGTTTACAGGGGGCGCAGAACGAGCAGTACTTC.

This sequence joins TRBV19 and TRBJ2-3; the D gene is possibly TRBD2 (6 bases). Germline V gene lookup returns CDR1 LNHDA and CDR2 SQIVND (reference sequence). The CDR3 runs 17 residues. The ends were cut back, 7 bases at V and 2 bases at J, with 22 bases in the middle. CDR3 region: CASNPKGTAFVTDTQYF. The CDR3 DNA sequence: TGTGCCAGTAACCCAAAGGGGACTGCATTTGTCACAGATACGCAGTATTTT.